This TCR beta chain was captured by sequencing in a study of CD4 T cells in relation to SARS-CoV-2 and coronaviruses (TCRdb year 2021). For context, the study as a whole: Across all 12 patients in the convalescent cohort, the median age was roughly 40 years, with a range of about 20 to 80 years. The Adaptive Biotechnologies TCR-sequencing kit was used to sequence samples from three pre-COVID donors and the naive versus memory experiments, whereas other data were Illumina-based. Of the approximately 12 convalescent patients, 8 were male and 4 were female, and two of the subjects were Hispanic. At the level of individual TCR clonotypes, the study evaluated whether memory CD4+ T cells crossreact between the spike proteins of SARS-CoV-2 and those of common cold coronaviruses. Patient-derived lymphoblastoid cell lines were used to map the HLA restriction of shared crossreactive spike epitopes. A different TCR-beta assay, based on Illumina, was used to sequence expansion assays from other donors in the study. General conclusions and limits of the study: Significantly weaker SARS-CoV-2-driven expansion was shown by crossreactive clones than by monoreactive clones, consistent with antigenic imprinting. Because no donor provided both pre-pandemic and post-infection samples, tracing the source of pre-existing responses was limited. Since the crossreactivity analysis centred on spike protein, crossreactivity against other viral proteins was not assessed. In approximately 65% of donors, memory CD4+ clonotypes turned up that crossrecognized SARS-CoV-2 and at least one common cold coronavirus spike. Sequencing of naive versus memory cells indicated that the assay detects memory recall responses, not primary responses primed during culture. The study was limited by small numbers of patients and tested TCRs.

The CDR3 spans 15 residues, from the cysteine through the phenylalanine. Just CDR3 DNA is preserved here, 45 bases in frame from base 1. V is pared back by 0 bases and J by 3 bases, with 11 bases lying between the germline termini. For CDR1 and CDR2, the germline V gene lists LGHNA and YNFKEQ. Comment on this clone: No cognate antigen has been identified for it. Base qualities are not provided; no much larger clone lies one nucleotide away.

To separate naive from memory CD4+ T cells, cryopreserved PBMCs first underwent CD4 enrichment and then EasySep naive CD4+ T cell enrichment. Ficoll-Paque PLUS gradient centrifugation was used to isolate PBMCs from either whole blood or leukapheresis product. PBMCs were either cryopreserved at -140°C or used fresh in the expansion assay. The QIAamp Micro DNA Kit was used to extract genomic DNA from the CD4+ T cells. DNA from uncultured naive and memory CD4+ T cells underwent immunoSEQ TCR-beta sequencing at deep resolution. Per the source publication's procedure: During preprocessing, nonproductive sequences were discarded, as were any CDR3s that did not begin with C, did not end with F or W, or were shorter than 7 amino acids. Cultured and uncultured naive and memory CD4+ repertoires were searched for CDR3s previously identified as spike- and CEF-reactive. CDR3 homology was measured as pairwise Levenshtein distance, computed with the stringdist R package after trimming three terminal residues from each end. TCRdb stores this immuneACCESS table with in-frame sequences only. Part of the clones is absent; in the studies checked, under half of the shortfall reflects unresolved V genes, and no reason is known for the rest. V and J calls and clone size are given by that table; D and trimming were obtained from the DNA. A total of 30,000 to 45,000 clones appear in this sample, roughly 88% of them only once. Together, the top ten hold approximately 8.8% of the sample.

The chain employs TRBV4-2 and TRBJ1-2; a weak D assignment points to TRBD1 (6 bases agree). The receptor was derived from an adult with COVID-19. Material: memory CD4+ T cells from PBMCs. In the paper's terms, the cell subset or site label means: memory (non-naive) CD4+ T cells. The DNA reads TGTGCCAGCAGCCAAGAGCAGGGGTCCTACTATGGCTACACCTTC. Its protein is CASSQEQGSYYGYTF.